This T cell receptor beta chain was identified during a study of immune heterogeneity within non-small cell lung tumors. CDR3 size: 11 residues. Samples each supplied around 600 ng of bulk tumor genomic DNA as template. Collection of several biopsies per primary tumor, spaced far apart, took place during surgery. Newly diagnosed with untreated non-small cell lung cancer, the patients underwent curative surgery. Study donors were patients with a new diagnosis of non-small cell lung cancer who underwent surgery with curative intent. Regarding this clonotype: The antigen remains unidentified. A clone one base away is much larger, so this may be a read error.

Whole-study findings and limits: A significant, moderate positive correlation (R approximately 0.35) linked local T-cell clonality and tumor mutational burden.

Multiplex PCR amplified the TCR beta CDR3 region. Its first round ran for 10 cycles with 32 V and 13 J primers. Via MiXCR, TCRdb re-called the multiplex PCR reads, giving one row per CDR3 protein. The sample holds roughly 14,000 distinct CDR3 sequences, roughly 29% seen once. V usage is TRBV12-3 or TRBV12-4 and J usage is TRBJ2-5, with a weak D call TRBD1 (6 bases). The sample consisted of lung tumor tissue. This TCR derives from a middle-aged man with non-small cell lung cancer. CDR3 sequence: CASLGAGHLFF. In DNA, the CDR3 is TGTGCCAGTTTGGGGGCAGGGCATTTGTTCTTC.